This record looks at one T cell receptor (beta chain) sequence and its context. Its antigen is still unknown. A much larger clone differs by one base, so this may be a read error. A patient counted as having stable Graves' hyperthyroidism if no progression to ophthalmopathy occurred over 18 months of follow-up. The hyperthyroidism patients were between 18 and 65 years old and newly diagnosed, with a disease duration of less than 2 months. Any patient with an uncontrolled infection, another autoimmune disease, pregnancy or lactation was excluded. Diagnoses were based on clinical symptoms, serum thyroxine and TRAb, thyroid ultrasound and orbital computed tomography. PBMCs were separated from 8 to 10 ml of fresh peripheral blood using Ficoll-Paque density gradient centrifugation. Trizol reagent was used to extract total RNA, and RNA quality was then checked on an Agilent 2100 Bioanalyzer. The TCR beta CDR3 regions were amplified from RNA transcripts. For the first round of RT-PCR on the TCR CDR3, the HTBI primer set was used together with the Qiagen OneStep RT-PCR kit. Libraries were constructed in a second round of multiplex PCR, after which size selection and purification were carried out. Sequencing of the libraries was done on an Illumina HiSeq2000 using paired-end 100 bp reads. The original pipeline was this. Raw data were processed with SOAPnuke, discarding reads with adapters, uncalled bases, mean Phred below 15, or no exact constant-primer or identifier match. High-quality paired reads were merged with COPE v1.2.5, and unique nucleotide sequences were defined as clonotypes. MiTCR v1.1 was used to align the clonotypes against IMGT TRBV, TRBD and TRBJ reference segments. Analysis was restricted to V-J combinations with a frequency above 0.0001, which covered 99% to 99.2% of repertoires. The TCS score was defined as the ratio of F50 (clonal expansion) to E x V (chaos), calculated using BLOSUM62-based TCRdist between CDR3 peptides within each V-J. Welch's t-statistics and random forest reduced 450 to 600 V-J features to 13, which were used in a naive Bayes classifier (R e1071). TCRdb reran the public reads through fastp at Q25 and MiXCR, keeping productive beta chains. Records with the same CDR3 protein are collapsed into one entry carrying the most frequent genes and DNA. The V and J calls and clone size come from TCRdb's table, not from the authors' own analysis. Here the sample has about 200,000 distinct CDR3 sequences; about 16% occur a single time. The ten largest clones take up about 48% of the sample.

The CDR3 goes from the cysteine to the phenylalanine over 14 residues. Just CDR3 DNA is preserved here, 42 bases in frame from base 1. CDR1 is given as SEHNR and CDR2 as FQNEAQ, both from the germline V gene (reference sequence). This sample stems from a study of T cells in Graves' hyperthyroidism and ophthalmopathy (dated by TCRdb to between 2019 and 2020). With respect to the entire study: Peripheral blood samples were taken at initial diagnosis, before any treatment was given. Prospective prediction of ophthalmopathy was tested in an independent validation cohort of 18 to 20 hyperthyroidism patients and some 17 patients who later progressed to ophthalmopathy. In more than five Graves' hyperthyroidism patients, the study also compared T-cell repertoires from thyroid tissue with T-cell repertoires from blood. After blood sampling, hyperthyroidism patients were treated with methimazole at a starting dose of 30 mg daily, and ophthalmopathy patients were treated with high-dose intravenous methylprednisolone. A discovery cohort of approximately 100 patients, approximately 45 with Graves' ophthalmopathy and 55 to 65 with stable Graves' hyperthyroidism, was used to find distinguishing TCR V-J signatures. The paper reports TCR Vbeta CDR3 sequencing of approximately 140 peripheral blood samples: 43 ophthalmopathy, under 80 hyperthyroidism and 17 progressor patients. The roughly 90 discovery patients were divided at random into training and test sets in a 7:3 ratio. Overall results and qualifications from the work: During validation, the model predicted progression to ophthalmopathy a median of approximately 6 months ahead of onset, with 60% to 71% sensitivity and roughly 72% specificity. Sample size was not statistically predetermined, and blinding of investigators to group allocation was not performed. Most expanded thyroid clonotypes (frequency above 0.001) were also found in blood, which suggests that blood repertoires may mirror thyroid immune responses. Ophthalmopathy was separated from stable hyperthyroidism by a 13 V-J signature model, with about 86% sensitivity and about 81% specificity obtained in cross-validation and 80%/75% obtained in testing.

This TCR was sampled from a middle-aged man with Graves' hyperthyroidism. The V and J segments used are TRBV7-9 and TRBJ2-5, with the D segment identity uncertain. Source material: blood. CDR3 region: CTSSPYGREETQYF. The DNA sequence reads TGTACCAGCAGCCCCTATGGAAGGGAAGAGACCCAGTACTTC.